This entry describes one T cell receptor (beta chain). Its specificity is unknown. The protocol was immunoSEQ multiplex PCR, while the TCRdb copy is restricted to in-frame clones and leaves out a portion. The sample yields around 150,000 clones, roughly 88% seen once. The data were taken from a study of T cell responses to AZD1222 COVID-19 vaccine. CDR1 is MDHEN, CDR2 SYDVKM, per germline. Trimming took 5 bases from V and 8 from J, leaving 12 bases between them. The CDR3 is 12 amino acids. Study-level findings and limits: Spike regions recognized by vaccine-associated CD4 TCRs spanned the protein, led by 160-218 and 743-854. Unmutated regions of variants are reportedly targeted by nearly half of spike-specific TCRs. Donors were mostly white British, more females; clonal diversity possibly underestimated. Baseline antibody screening turned up just six or seven seropositive AZD1222 recipients.

The sequenced sample was peripheral blood, obtained 28 days after the second AZD1222 dose. This receptor was identified in an adult who received the AZD1222 COVID-19 vaccine. This chain uses TRBV28 with TRBJ1-1; D not resolved. The CDR3 region has the DNA TGTGCCAGCAGTGCCTTCATCGGCGAAGCTTTCTTT. Amino acid sequence: CASSAFIGEAFF.